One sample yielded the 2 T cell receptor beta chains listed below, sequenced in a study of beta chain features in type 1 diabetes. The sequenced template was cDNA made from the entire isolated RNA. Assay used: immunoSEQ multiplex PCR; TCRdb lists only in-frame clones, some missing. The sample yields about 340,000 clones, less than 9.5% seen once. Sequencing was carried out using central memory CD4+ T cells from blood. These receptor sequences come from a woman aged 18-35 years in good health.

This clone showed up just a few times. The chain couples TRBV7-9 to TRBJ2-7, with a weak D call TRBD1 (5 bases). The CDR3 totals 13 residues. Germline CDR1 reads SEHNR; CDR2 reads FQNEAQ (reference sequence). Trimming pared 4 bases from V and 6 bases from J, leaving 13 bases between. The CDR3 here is CASSSTVSLEQYF. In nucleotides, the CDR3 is TGTGCCAGCAGCTCGACAGTTTCCCTCGAGCAGTACTTC.

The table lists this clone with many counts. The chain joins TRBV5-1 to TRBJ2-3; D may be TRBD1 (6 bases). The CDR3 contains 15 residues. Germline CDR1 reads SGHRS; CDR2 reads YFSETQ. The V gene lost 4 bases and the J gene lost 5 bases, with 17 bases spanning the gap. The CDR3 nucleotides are TGCGCCAGCAGCAACTCTCAGGGGCCCGGAGATACGCAGTATTTT. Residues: CASSNSQGPGDTQYF.